Included here is one T cell receptor (beta chain) sequence, with context. One junction end does not reproduce the germline sequence, and a read error may be involved. CDR1 is KGHDR, CDR2 SFDVKD, per germline. This CDR3 has 17 residues. Sequenced by immunoSEQ multiplex PCR; TCRdb stores in-frame clones only, minus some. Of a few hundred thousand clones in the sample, roughly nine tenths were seen once. This sample is drawn from a study of blood T cell repertoires in COVID-19. The rearrangement joins TRBV24-1 to TRBJ2-2; TRBD1 matches 7 bases. Source material: PBMCs or T cells enriched from blood (not recorded which). The TCR was taken from a woman aged 18-30 years in a cohort exposed to, infected with or recovered from COVID-19 (not recorded which). The CDR3: CATSEGVTGTVTGELFF. CDR3 sequence (DNA): TGTGCCACGAGTGAGGGGGTCACGGGGACAGTCACCGGGGAGCTGTTTTTT.